What follows are 3 T cell receptor beta chains derived from one specimen sequenced in a study of shared clonotypes between healthy human individuals. Naivety among CD8 cells was defined by CD45RO negativity and positive CCR7 selection, thereby excluding terminally differentiated effector memory CD45RA+ cells. The data were produced by immunoSEQ multiplex PCR, yet TCRdb's version contains in-frame clones alone and is incomplete. Of around 1.9 million clones in the sample, around 95% were seen once. The sequenced sample was naive CD8+ T cells from PBMCs. The receptors come from a man younger than 35 in good health. Some clones in this sample may be carry-over from other donors' samples.

This clone was counted once. The chain joins TRBV7-3 to TRBJ2-1, with 7 bases aligning to TRBD2. Germline CDR1 is SGHTA and CDR2 is FQGTGA. The V gene end was trimmed by 4 bases and the J gene end by 7 bases; junction bases not matched to a gene: 4. This CDR3 is 13 amino acids long. The CDR3 is CASSWGGLNEQFF. CDR3 DNA sequence: TGTGCCAGCAGCTGGGGAGGGTTGAATGAGCAGTTCTTC.

The chain couples TRBV11-2 to TRBJ2-7; perhaps TRBD2 as D (5 bases). Per the germline V gene, CDR1 is SGHAT and CDR2 is FQNNGV. The CDR3 is 14 residues long. The V end lost 3 bases, the J end lost 3 bases, and 12 bases lay between the germline ends. The chain's CDR3 is CASSFVGANYEQYF. The CDR3 DNA sequence: TGTGCCAGCAGCTTCGTGGGAGCTAACTACGAGCAGTACTTC.

The chain has TRBV27 and TRBJ2-5; D remains unclear. The end of the DNA aligns better with TRBJ2-7, so the J call may be wrong. Germline V gene data show CDR1 as MNHEY and CDR2 as SMNVEV (reference sequence). The CDR3 is 14 amino acids. CDR3 in amino acids: CASSLYQVGYEQYF. DNA for the CDR3: TGTGCCAGCAGTTTATACCAAGTAGGGTACGAGCAGTACTTC.